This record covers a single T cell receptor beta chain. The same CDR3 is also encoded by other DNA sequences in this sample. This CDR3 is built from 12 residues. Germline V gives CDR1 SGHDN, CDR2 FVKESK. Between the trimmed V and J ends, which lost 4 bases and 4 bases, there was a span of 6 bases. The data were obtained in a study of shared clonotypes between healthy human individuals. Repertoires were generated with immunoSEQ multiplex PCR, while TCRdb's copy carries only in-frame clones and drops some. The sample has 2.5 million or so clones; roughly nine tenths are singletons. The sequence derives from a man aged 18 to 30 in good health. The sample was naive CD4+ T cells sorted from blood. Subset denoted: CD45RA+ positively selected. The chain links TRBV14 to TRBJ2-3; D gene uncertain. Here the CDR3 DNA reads TGTGCCAGCAGCCCAACCGCAGATACGCAGTATTTT. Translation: CASSPTADTQYF. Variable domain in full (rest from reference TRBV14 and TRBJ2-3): EAGVTQFPSHSVIEKGQTVTLRCDPISGHDNLYWYRRVMGKEIKFLLHFVKESKQDESGMPNNRFLAERTGGTYSTLKVQPAELEDSGVYFCASSPTADTQYFGPGTRLTVL.